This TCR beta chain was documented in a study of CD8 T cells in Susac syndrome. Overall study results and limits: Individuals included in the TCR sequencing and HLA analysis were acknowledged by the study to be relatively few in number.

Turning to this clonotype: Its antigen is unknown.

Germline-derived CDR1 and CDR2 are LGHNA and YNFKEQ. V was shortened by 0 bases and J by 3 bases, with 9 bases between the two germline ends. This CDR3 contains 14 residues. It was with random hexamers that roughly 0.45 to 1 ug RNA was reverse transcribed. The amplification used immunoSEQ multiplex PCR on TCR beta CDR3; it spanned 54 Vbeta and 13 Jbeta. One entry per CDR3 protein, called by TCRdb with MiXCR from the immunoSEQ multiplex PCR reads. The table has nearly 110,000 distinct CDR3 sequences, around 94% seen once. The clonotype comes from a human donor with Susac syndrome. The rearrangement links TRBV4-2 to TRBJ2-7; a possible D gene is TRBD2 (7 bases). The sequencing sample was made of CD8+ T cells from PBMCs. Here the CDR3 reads CASSQDRGGYEQYF. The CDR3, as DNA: TGTGCCAGCAGCCAAGATAGGGGGGGCTACGAGCAGTACTTC.